This T cell receptor (beta chain) was observed in a study of blood T cells in healthy people across ages. Germline CDR1 and CDR2: SGHRS and YFSETQ. V lost 4 bases and J lost 0, with 15 bases in between. The CDR3 is 16 residues long. Study conclusions and caveats: Diversity of TCR beta per million T cells declined in a roughly linear way with age.

With regard to this clonotype: What it binds is not known.

Combining a sample-barcoded 5' primer with a J-beta primer mix, a second PCR ran for roughly 6 to 12 cycles. TCRdb fed the 5' RACE reads into MiXCR, producing one record per CDR3 protein. The sample has 1.2 million to 1.5 million distinct CDR3 sequences; roughly 60% are singletons. The chain carries TRBV5-1 and TRBJ2-3, with a tentative D call TRBD2 (6 bases). What was sequenced was blood. This sequence was found in a young man in good health. CDR3 bases: TGCGCCAGCAGCATCGGACTATTATCTAGCACAGATACGCAGTATTTT. This encodes CASSIGLLSSTDTQYF.